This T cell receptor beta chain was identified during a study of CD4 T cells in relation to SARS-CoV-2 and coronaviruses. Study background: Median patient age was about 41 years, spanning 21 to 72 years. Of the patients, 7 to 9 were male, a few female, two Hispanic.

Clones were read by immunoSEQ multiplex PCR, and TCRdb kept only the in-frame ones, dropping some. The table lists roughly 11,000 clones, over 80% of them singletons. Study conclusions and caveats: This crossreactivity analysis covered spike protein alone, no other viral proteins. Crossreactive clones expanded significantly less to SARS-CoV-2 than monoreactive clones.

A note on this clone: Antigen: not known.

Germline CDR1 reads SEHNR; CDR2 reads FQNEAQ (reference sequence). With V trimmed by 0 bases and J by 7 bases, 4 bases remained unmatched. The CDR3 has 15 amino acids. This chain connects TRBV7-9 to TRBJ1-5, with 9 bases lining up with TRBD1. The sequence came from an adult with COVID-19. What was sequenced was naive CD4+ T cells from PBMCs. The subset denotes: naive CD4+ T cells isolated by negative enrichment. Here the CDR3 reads CASSLAGGQGQPQHF. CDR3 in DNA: TGTGCCAGCAGCTTAGCGGGGGGACAGGGACAGCCCCAGCATTTT.